This TCR beta chain emerged from a study of cytomegalovirus exposure and HLA in healthy donors. Looking at the study overall: Researchers previously reported finding 90 million to 130 million unique TCR beta sequences from about 170 million T cells.

Whole-study results and caveats: There were over 150 TCR beta chains listed as cytomegalovirus-associated.

Regarding this clone: Its antigen is undetermined.

The PCR ran on 60 Vbeta and 13 Jbeta primers. Sequencing used immunoSEQ multiplex PCR; TCRdb keeps in-frame clones, though not all of them. The repertoire holds 200,000 to 250,000 clones, with 65% to 85% as singletons. The material sequenced was PBMCs. The sequence came from a boy aged 2 to 10 in good health and CMV-seronegative.

CDR3 in DNA: TGTGCCAGTAGAAGACTAGCGGGAGGGGGGTCGCAGTATTTT. Translation gives CASRRLAGGGSQYF. The genes are TRBV19 and TRBJ2-3; the match to TRBD2 covers 14 bases. Trimming removed 6 bases from V and 10 bases from J; junction bases left unmatched: 6. This CDR3 has 14 amino acids. Germline V gives CDR1 LNHDA, CDR2 SQIVND (reference sequence).